Below are 21 T cell receptor beta chains sequenced from a single sample in a study of tissue T cells after allogeneic stem cell transplantation. The table came from immunoSEQ multiplex PCR; TCRdb's copy has only in-frame clones and leaves some out. Of over 7,000 clones in the sample, approximately 74% were seen once. The sequenced material came from blood. The receptors originated from a female BALB/c mouse in good health. This line is of MHC haplotype H2-d.

On this clone itself: Gene names and germline refer to mouse. Read data end 1 residue before the CDR3 end; the end is taken from the germline J gene. The same CDR3 arises from other DNA sequences in this sample as well. V gene TRBV3 combines with J gene TRBJ2-5, with TRBD2 matching 9 bases. Germline V gene data show CDR1 as SNHLY and CDR2 as FYNGKV (reference sequence). The CDR3 length is 14 residues. J gave up 2 bases and V 5 bases, and 2 bases lay outside the gene matches. CDR3 DNA (partial): TGTGCCAGCAGCCCTGGGGGGGTCCAAGACACCCAGTAC. This gives the protein CASSPGGVQDTQY. The entire CDR3 reads CASSPGGVQDTQYF.

Note on this clone: Mouse gene names and germline throughout. The DNA read from the CDR3 is TGTGCCAGCGGTGATGCACCTGGGGGGATCCATGAACAGTAC. Translation gives CASGDAPGGIHEQY. The whole CDR3 reads CASGDAPGGIHEQYF. V gene TRBV13-2 combines with J gene TRBJ2-7; 8 nucleotides match TRBD2. The read comes to an end 1 residue before the CDR3 does, leaving the germline J gene to fill in the end. The J segment lost 5 bases and the V segment lost 0 bases, leaving 7 bases of the junction unmatched. The germline gives CDR1 NNHNN, CDR2 SYGAGS (reference sequence). The length of the CDR3 is 15 residues.

A remark on this clone: Genes and germline are mouse. The read terminates 1 residue before the CDR3 end, so the remaining end is supplied by the germline J gene. This rearrangement joins TRBV5 to TRBJ2-5; the match to TRBD2 covers 8 bases. The V and J ends lost 0 bases and 3 bases, in that order; junction bases with no gene match: 5. CDR3 length equals 16 residues. Germline CDR1 and CDR2: LGHNA and YNLKQL (reference sequence). Partial CDR3 DNA: TGTGCCAGCAGCCAAGAGCGTCTGGGGGGTCAAGACACCCAGTAC. Its translation: CASSQERLGGQDTQY. The entire CDR3 reads CASSQERLGGQDTQYF.

On this clone: Mouse germline and gene names are used. The CDR3 end is not reached by the read, which stops 1 residue before it; the germline J gene fills it in. V is TRBV1 and J is TRBJ2-1, with D unresolved. Trimming took off 0 bases at V and 0 bases at J, with 0 bases between the two ends. This CDR3 is built from 13 residues. Germline CDR1 reads NSQYPW; CDR2 reads LRSPGD (reference sequence). The DNA read from the CDR3 is TGCACCTGCAGTGCAGATAACTATGCTGAGCAGTTC. Translating gives CTCSADNYAEQF. The whole CDR3 sequence reads CTCSADNYAEQFF.

To note about this clone: Gene names and germline refer to mouse. The observed sequence ends 1 residue before the CDR3 terminus, with the missing tail filled in from the germline J gene. The chain combines TRBV13-3 with TRBJ1-4; 9 nucleotides match TRBD1. The CDR3 runs to 15 residues. V trimming: 5 bases; J trimming: 0 bases; junction bases outside the gene matches: 2. Looked up from germline, CDR1 is NNHDY and CDR2 is SYVADS. Partial CDR3 DNA: TGTGCCAGCAGACAGGGGGCTTTTTCCAACGAAAGATTATTT. This sequence encodes CASRQGAFSNERLF. The entire CDR3 protein reads CASRQGAFSNERLFF.

In the case of this clone: Mouse germline and gene names are used. The read stops 1 residue short of the end of the CDR3; the missing end is completed from the germline J gene. This rearrangement joins TRBV14 to TRBJ2-1; 9 positions agree with TRBD2. J lost 0 bases, V lost 5 bases, and 6 bases had no gene match. Germline V gene sequence: CDR1 SGHDT, CDR2 FRDEAV. There are 16 residues in the CDR3. This chain's CDR3 is CASSLDWGYNYAEQFF. CDR3 bases read: TGTGCCAGCAGCCTGGACTGGGGTTATAACTATGCTGAGCAGTTC.

This clone was found a few times. Genes and germline come from the mouse. The read terminates 1 residue before the CDR3 end, so the remaining end is supplied by the germline J gene. This chain joins TRBV2 and TRBJ2-7; D is ambiguous. Germline V gene sequence: CDR1 LGHNA, CDR2 YSYQKL. Trimming left V 4 bases short and J 2 bases short, with 6 bases between. The CDR3 covers 12 residues. The CDR3 bases that were read are TGTGCCAGCAGCCGAGAGCCCTATGAACAGTAC. Translation: CASSREPYEQY. The full CDR3 reads CASSREPYEQYF.

For this clone: Germline and genes here are mouse. The CDR3 end falls 1 residue outside the read, so it is completed with the germline J gene. The chain uses TRBV19 and TRBJ1-4; D might be TRBD1 (5 bases). Trimming stripped 1 base from V and 0 bases from J, with 10 bases between. The germline V gene has CDR1 FNHDT and CDR2 SITEND (reference sequence). The CDR3 sequence is 16 residues long. Here the CDR3 reads CASSIRTPFSNERLFF. The sequenced CDR3 bases are TGTGCCAGCAGTATAAGGACACCGTTTTCCAACGAAAGATTATTT. The full variable domain, completed using reference TRBV19 and TRBJ1-4, is GGIITQTPKFLIGQEGQKLTLKCQQNFNHDTMYWYRQDSGKGLRLIYYSITENDLQKGDLSEGYDASREKKSSFSLTVTSAQKNEMAVFLCASSIRTPFSNERLFFGHGTKLSVL.

Regarding this clone: All gene names here are mouse names. The CDR3 end lies 1 residue beyond the end of the read and is filled in from the germline J gene. V usage is TRBV13-3 and J usage is TRBJ1-2, with D perhaps matching TRBD1 (6 bases). This CDR3 is built from 14 residues. Deletions cut 4 bases from V and 1 base from J, with 11 bases between. Germline CDR1 NNHDY, CDR2 SYVADS. CDR3 sequence: CASSPGTKNSDYTF. Incomplete CDR3 DNA: TGTGCCAGCAGTCCCGGGACAAAAAACTCCGACTACACC.

Details on this clone: The gene symbols are mouse symbols. Read sequence stops 1 residue before the CDR3 end, and the germline J gene provides the missing end. The V call is TRBV20, the J call TRBJ2-7, with D possibly matching TRBD2 (7 bases). CDR3 length equals 12 residues. V was cut by 2 bases and J by 4 bases, with 9 bases left in between. Germline assignment: CDR1 GFQATS and CDR2 STVNSAI. The sequenced CDR3 bases are TGTGGTGCTAGGAGGGGGGCTTATGAACAGTAC. It encodes CGARRGAYEQY. The entire CDR3 is CGARRGAYEQYF.

Comments on this clone: The gene names given are mouse names. Read data end 1 residue before the CDR3 end; the end is taken from the germline J gene. This chain connects TRBV5 to TRBJ2-2; tentatively, D is TRBD1 (5 bases). The V gene's germline CDR1 is LGHNA and CDR2 YNLKQL (reference sequence). The V and J ends lost 0 bases and 3 bases respectively, with 8 bases between them. This CDR3 has 15 residues. The CDR3: CASSQEGEDTGQLYF. The CDR3 DNA, read in part, is TGTGCCAGCAGCCAAGAAGGGGAGGACACCGGGCAGCTCTAC.

In regard to this clone: Gene names follow the mouse nomenclature. With the read ending 1 residue before the CDR3 end, the germline J gene is used to fill in that end. The chain joins TRBV13-3 to TRBJ2-7; 10 bases are shared with TRBD2. The ends lost 1 base at V and 3 bases at J; junction bases unmatched: 1. The CDR3 runs to 14 residues. CDR1 is NNHDY and CDR2 is SYVADS in the germline V gene. The CDR3 sequence: CASSDLGGRYEQYF. CDR3 DNA (partial): TGTGCCAGCAGTGATCTGGGGGGGCGCTATGAACAGTAC.

This clone was seen a few times. Genes and germline are mouse. The read gets to within 1 residue of the CDR3 end, and the germline J gene fills in the rest. The V gene is TRBV19, the J gene TRBJ1-5; no clear D gene. Trimming took 1 base from V and 0 from J, leaving 8 bases between them. Germline values: CDR1 FNHDT, CDR2 SITEND (reference sequence). The CDR3 extends over 15 amino acids. CDR3 sequence: CASSITGNNNQAPLF. CDR3 DNA, as far as it was read: TGTGCCAGCAGTATAACGGGAAATAACAACCAGGCTCCGCTT.

A few counts support this clone. Gene names and germline refer to mouse. The sample holds other DNA sequences that translate to the same CDR3. CDR3 residues: CGARGGYEQYF. The part of the CDR3 DNA that was read is TGTGGTGCTAGAGGGGGGTATGAACAGTAC. This chain links TRBV20 with TRBJ2-7; D tentatively fits TRBD1 or TRBD2 (6 bases each). The CDR3 extends 1 residue past the end of the read, so its final part is completed from the germline J gene. Germline V gene data show CDR1 as GFQATS and CDR2 as STVNSAI. CDR3 size: 11 residues. The V end was cut by 3 bases, the J end by 4 bases, with 7 bases between.

To note about this clone: Germline and genes: mouse. The observed sequence ends 1 residue before the CDR3 terminus, with the missing tail filled in from the germline J gene. The chain combines TRBV2 with TRBJ2-3; D may correspond to TRBD1 or TRBD2 (5 bases each). CDR3 size: 15 residues. V gave up 1 base and J gave up 0 bases, with 8 bases separating them. CDR1 LGHNA and CDR2 YSYQKL come from the germline V gene. The sequenced part of the CDR3 DNA is TGTGCCAGCAGCCAAGTGGGGCCTAGTGCAGAAACGCTGTAT. Translating it yields CASSQVGPSAETLY. The whole CDR3 sequence is CASSQVGPSAETLYF.

As regards this clone: Any gene name here is a mouse gene name. The read is 1 residue too short to cover the CDR3 end, so that end is filled in from the germline J gene. The chain combines TRBV13-3 with TRBJ2-4; 10 positions match TRBD1. The CDR3 is 16 residues long. V lost 5 bases and J lost 2; bases outside the gene matches: 8. Germline-derived CDR1 and CDR2 are NNHDY and SYVADS. The CDR3 loop is CASSPDRGRVQNTLYF. CDR3 DNA, as far as it was read: TGTGCCAGCAGCCCCGACAGGGGGCGAGTTCAAAACACCTTGTAC.

As for this clone: The gene symbols are mouse symbols. Sequencing ends 1 residue short of the CDR3 end; the germline J gene provides the rest. V and J are TRBV29 and TRBJ1-5, with 11 bases aligning to TRBD1. This CDR3 region has 14 residues. Germline CDR1 is MSHET and CDR2 is SYDVDS. V lost 5 bases, J lost 7 bases, and 4 bases stayed unmatched. The sequenced CDR3 bases are TGTGCTAGCAGTGCCGGGACAGGGGGACAGGCTCCGCTT. Protein sequence: CASSAGTGGQAPL. The whole CDR3 reads CASSAGTGGQAPLF.

In the case of this clone: Mouse gene names and germline throughout. The CDR3 goes on 1 residue after the read ends, and that part is filled in from the germline J gene. The J gene is TRBJ2-7, the V gene TRBV31; TRBD1 aligns across 7 bases. Germline V lookup: CDR1 GKSSPN, CDR2 SITVG. The ends lost 0 bases at V and 0 bases at J; junction bases unmatched: 2. CDR3 length: 14 residues. CDR3 bases read: TGTGCCTGGAGTCTCAGGGGGAGCTCCTATGAACAGTAC. Its translation is CAWSLRGSSYEQY. The full CDR3 protein is CAWSLRGSSYEQYF.

As regards this clone: Gene names refer to mouse genes. The read gets to within 1 residue of the CDR3 end, and the germline J gene fills in the rest. The chain employs TRBV20 and TRBJ2-2; 7 nucleotides agree with TRBD1. Germline CDR1 is GFQATS and CDR2 is STVNSAI. V gave up 3 bases and J gave up 0 bases; unmatched junction bases: 1. This CDR3 has 14 residues. The part of the CDR3 DNA that was read is TGTGGTGCTAGCAGGGGGTCAAACACCGGGCAGCTCTAC. It yields the protein CGASRGSNTGQLY. In full, the CDR3 reads CGASRGSNTGQLYF. Full variable domain (outside the CDR3, taken from reference TRBV20 and TRBJ2-2): GALVYQYPRRTICKSGTSMRMECQAVGFQATSVAWYRQSPQKTFELIALSTVNSAIKYEQNFTQEKFPISHPNLSFSSMTVLNAYLEDRGLYLCGASRGSNTGQLYFGEGSKLTVL.

Concerning this clone itself: Gene labels here are mouse ones. The observed sequence ends 1 residue before the CDR3 terminus, with the missing tail filled in from the germline J gene. The V call is TRBV13-1, the J call TRBJ2-2, with D perhaps matching TRBD1 (6 bases). Germline assignment: CDR1 NSHNY and CDR2 SYGAGN. The CDR3 extends over 14 amino acids. The V end was cut by 3 bases, the J end by 1 base, with 7 bases between. Partial CDR3 DNA: TGTGCCAGCAGTGGGGGACAAAACACCGGGCAGCTCTAC. This codes for CASSGGQNTGQLY. The complete CDR3 sequence is CASSGGQNTGQLYF.

On this clone: The germline and genes are mouse ones. The CDR3 end lies 1 residue beyond the end of the read and is filled in from the germline J gene. The J gene is TRBJ1-6, the V gene TRBV19; 8 bases align to TRBD1. TRBJ1-6 is identified as an open reading frame with a role that is uncertain. This CDR3 has 13 amino acids. From germline, CDR1 is FNHDT and CDR2 SITEND (reference sequence). J was trimmed by 9 bases and V by 3 bases; bases with no gene match: 2. The DNA read from the CDR3 is TGTGCCAGCAGTACAGGGGGCGCTTCGCCCCTCTAC. Translated: CASSTGGASPLY. The whole CDR3 protein reads CASSTGGASPLYF.